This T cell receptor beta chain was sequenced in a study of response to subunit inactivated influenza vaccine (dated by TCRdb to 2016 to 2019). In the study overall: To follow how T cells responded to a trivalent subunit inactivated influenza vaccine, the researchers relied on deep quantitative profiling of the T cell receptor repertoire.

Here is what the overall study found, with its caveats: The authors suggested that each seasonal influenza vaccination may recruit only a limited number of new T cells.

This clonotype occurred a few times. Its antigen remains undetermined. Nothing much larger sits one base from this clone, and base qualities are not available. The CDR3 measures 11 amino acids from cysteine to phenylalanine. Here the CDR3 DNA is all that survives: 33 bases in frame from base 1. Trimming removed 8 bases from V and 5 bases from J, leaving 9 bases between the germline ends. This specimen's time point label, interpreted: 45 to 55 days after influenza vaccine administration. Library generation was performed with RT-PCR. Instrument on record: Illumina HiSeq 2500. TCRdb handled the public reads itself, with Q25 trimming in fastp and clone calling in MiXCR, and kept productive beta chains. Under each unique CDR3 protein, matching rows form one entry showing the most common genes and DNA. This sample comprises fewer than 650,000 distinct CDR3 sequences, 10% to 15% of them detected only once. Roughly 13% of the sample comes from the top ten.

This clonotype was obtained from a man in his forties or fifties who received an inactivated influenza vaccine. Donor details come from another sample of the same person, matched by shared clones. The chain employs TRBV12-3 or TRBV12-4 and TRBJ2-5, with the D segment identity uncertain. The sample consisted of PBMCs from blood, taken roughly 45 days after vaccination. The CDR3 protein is CASRRLETQYF. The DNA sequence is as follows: TGTGCCAGCCGCCGACTGGAGACCCAGTACTTC.